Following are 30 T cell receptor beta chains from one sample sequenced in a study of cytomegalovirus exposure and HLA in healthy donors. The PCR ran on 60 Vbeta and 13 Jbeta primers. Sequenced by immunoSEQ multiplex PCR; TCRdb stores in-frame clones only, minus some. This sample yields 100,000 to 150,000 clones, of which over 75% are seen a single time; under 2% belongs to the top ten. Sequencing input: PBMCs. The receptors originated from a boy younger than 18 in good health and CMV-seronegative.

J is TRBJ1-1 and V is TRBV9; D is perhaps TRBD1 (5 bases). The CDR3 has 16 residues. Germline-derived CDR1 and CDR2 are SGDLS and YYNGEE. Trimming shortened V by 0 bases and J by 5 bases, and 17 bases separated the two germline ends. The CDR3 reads CASSVATGSGGTEAFF. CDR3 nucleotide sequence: TGTGCCAGCAGCGTAGCTACGGGGTCGGGGGGGACTGAAGCTTTCTTT.

The DNA for the CDR3 is TGTGCCGGAGGTGGGTACAGGGACAATCAGCCCCAGCATTTT. Amino acid sequence: CAGGGYRDNQPQHF. This rearrangement joins TRBV2 to TRBJ1-5; possible D gene TRBD1, 6 bases. The V end was cut by 11 bases, the J end by 3 bases, with 17 bases between. Germline-derived CDR1 and CDR2 are SNHLY and FYNNEI. This CDR3 is 14 amino acids long.

For the CDR3, the DNA is TGTGCCAGCAGTTTATGGGCCGATTCACCCCTCCACTTT. Protein: CASSLWADSPLHF. V gene TRBV27 combines with J gene TRBJ1-6; no clear D gene. Germline V lookup: CDR1 MNHEY, CDR2 SMNVEV (reference sequence). This CDR3 has 13 amino acids. The germline V and J ends were trimmed by 1 base and 8 bases, with 6 bases remaining between them.

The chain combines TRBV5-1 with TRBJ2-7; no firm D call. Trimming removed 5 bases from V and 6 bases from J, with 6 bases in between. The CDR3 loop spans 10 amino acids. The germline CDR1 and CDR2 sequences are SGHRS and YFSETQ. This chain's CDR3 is CASRGLEQYF. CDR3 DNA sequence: TGCGCCAGCAGGGGCCTCGAGCAGTACTTC.

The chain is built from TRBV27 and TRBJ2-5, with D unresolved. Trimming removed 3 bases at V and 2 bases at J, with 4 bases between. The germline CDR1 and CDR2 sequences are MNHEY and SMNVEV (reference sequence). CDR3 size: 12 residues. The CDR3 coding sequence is TGTGCCAGCAGTTTCGGGCAAGAGACCCAGTACTTC. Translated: CASSFGQETQYF.

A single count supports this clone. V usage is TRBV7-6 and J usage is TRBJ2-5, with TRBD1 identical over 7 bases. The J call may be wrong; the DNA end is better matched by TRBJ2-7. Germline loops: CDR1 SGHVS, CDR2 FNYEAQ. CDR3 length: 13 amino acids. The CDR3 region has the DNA TGTGCCAGCAGCCTCGGGACAGAATACGAGCAGTACTTC. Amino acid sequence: CASSLGTEYEQYF.

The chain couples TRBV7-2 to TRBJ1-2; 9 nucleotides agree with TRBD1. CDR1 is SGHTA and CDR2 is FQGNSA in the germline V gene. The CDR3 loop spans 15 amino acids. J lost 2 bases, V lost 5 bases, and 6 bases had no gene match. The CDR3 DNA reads TGTGCCAGCAGCCTCCGGACAGGGGAGAACTATGGCTACACCTTC. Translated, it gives CASSLRTGENYGYTF.

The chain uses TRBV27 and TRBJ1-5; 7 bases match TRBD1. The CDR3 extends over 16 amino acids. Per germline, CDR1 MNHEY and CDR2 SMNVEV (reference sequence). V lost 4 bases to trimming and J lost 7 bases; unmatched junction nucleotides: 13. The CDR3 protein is CASSSAQTGYRQPQHF. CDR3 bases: TGTGCCAGCAGTTCGGCCCAGACAGGGTATCGACAGCCCCAGCATTTT.

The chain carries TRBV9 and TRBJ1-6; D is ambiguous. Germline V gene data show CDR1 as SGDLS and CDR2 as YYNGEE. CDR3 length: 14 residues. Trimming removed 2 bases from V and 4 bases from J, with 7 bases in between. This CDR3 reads CASSVNSYNSPLHF. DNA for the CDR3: TGTGCCAGCAGCGTCAACAGTTATAATTCACCCCTCCACTTT.

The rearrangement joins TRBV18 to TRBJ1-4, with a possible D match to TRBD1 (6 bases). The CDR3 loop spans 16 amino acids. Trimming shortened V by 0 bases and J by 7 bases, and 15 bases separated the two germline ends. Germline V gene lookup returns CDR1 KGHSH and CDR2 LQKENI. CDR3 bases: TGTGCCAGCTCACCACCGAAGCGGCAGGGGAGTGAAAAACTGTTTTTT. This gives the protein CASSPPKRQGSEKLFF.

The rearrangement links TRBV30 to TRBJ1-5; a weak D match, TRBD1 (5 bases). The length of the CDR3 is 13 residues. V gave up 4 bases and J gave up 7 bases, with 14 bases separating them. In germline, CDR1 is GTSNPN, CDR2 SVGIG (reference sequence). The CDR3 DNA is TGTGCCTGGACCTCGGGGGGAAGCCAGCCCCAGCATTTT. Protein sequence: CAWTSGGSQPQHF.

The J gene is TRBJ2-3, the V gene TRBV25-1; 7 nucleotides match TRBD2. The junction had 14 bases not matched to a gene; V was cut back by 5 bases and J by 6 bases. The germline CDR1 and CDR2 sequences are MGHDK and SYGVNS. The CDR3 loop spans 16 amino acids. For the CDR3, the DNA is TGTGCCAGCAGTCCCCCATGGGGCGGGGGACGGGATACGCAGTATTTT. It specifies CASSPPWGGGRDTQYF.

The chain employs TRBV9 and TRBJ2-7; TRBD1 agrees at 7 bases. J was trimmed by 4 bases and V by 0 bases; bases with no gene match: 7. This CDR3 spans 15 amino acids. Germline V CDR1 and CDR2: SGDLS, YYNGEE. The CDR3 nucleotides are TGTGCCAGCAGCGTAGATCCAGGGGGAGTATACGAGCAGTACTTC. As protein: CASSVDPGGVYEQYF. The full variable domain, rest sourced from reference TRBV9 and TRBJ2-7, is DSGVTQTPKHLITATGQRVTLRCSPRSGDLSVYWYQQSLDQGLQFLIQYYNGEERAKGNILERFSAQQFPDLHSELNLSSLELGDSALYFCASSVDPGGVYEQYFGPGTRLTVT.

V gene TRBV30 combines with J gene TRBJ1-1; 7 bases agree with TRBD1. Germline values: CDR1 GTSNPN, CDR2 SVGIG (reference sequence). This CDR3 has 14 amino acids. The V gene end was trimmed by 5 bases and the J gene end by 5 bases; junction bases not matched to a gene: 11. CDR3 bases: TGTGCCTGGGGTAAGACAGGGCTGCTTACTGAAGCTTTCTTT. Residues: CAWGKTGLLTEAFF.

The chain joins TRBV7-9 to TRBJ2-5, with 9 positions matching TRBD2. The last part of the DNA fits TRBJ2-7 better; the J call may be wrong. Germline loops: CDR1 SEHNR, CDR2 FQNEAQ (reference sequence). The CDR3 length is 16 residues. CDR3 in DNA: TGTGCCAGCAGCTTCCGGGGGGGTAGCGGGAGCTACGAGCAGTACTTC. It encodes CASSFRGGSGSYEQYF.

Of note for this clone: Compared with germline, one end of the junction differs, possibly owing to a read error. CDR3 sequence reads: CSAERQGGNEQFF. CDR3 DNA sequence: TGCAGCGCTGAACGCCAGGGAGGCAATGAGCAGTTCTTC. The rearrangement joins TRBV29-1 to TRBJ2-1; D possibly corresponds to TRBD2 (6 bases). Germline V gives CDR1 SQVTM, CDR2 ANQGSEA. The CDR3 totals 13 residues.

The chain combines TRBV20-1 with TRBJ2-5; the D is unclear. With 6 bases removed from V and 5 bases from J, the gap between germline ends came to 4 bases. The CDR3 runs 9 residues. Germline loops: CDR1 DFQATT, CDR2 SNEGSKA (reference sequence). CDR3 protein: CSAPETQYF. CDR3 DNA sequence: TGCAGTGCCCCGGAGACCCAGTACTTC.

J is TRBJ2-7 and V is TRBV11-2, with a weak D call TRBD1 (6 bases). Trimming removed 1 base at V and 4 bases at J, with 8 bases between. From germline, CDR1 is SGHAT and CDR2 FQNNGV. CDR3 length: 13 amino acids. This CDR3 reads CASSLGRGYEQYF. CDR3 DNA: TGTGCCAGCAGCTTAGGCAGGGGTTACGAGCAGTACTTC.

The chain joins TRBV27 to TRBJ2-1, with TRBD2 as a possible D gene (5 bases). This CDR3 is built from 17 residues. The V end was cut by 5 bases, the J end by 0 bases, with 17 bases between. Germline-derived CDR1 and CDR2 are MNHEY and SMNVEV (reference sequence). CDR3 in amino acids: CASSARLAGNSYNEQFF. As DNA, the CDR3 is TGTGCCAGCAGTGCACGACTCGCGGGCAACTCCTACAATGAGCAGTTCTTC.

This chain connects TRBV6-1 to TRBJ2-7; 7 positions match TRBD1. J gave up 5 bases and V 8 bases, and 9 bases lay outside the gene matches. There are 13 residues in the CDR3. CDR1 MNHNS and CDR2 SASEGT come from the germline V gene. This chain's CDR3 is CASLPPGGHEQYF. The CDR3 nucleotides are TGTGCCAGCCTCCCCCCAGGGGGTCACGAGCAGTACTTC.

The CDR3 loop is CASSTSGTSGEQFF. The CDR3 DNA sequence: TGTGCCAGCAGCACCTCCGGGACTAGCGGTGAGCAGTTCTTC. This sequence joins TRBV9 and TRBJ2-1; 11 nucleotides align to TRBD2. Germline CDR1 reads SGDLS; CDR2 reads YYNGEE. CDR3 size: 14 residues. V lost 4 bases and J lost 9; bases outside the gene matches: 6.

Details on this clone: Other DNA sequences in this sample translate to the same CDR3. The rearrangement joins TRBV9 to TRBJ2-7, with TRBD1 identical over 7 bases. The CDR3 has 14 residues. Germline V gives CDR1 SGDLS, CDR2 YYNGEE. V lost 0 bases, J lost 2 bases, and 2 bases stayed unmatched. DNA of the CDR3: TGTGCCAGCAGCGTAGGAACAGGGGCCTACGAGCAGTACTTC. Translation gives CASSVGTGAYEQYF.

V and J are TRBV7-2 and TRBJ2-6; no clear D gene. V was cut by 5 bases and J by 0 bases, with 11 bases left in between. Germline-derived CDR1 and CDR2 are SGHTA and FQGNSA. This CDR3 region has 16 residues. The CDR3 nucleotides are TGTGCCAGCAGCCCTCAAACTCTCTCTGGGGCCAACGTCCTGACTTTC. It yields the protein CASSPQTLSGANVLTF.

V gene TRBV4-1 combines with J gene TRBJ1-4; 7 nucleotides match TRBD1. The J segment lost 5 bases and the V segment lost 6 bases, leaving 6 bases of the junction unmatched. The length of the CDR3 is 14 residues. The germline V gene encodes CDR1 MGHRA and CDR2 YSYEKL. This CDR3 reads CASSSGTVNEKLFF. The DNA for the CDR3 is TGCGCCAGCAGTTCCGGGACAGTCAATGAAAAACTGTTTTTT.

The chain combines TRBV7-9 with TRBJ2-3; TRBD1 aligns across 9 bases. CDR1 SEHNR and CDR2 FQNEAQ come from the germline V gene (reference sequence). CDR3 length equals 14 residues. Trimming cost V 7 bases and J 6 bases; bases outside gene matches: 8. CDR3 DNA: TGTGCCAGCACGACGGGACAGGGAGGTGATACGCAGTATTTT. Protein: CASTTGQGGDTQYF.

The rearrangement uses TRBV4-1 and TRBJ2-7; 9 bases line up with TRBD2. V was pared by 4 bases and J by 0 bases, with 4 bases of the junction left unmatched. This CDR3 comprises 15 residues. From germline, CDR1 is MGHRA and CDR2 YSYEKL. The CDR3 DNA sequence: TGCGCCAGCAGCCCGACTAGCGGAAGCTCCTACGAGCAGTACTTC. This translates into CASSPTSGSSYEQYF.

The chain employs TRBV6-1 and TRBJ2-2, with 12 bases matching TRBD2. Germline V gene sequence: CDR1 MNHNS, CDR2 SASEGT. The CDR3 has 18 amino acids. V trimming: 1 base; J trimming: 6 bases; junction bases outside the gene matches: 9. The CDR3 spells CASSEVRRLAGVAGELFF. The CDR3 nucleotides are TGTGCCAGCAGTGAAGTCCGGAGACTAGCGGGGGTGGCCGGGGAGCTGTTTTTT.

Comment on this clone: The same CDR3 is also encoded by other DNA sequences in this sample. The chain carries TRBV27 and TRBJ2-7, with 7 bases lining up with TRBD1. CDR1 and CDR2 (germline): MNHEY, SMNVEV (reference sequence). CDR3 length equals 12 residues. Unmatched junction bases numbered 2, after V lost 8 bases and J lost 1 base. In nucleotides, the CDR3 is TGTGCCAGCCGGGACAGTTCCTACGAGCAGTACTTC. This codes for CASRDSSYEQYF.

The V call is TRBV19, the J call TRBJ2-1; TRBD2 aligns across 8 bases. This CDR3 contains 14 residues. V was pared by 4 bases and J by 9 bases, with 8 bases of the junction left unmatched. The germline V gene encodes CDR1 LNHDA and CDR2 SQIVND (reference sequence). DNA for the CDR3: TGTGCCAGTAGTACTAGAGCGGGAGTCCCTGAGCAGTTCTTC. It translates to CASSTRAGVPEQFF. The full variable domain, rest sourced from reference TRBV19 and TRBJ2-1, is DGGITQSPKYLFRKEGQNVTLSCEQNLNHDAMYWYRQDPGQGLRLIYYSQIVNDFQKGDIAEGYSVSREKKESFPLTVTSAQKNPTAFYLCASSTRAGVPEQFFGPGTRLTVL.

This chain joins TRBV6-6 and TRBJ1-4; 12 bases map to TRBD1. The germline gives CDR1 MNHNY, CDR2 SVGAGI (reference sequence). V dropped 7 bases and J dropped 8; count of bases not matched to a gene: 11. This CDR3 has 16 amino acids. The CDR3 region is CASTNRDRGQGEKLFF. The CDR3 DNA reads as TGTGCCAGCACTAACCGGGACAGGGGGCAGGGGGAAAAACTGTTTTTT.